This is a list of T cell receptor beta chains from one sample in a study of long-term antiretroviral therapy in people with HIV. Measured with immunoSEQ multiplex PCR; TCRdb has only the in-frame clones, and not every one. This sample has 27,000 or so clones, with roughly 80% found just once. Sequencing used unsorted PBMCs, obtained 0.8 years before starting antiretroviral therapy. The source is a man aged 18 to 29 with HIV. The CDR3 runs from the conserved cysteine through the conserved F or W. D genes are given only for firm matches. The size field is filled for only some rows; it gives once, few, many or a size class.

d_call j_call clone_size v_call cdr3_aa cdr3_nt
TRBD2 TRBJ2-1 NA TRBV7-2 CASSRTSLTYNEQFF TGTGCCAGCAGCAGGACTAGCCTTACCTACAATGAGCAGTTCTTC
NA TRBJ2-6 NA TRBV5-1 CASSLDTGSGANVLTF TGCGCCAGCAGCTTAGATACGGGTTCTGGGGCCAACGTCCTGACTTTC
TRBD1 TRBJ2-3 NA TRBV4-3 CASSQDTGAFTDTQYF TGCGCCAGCAGCCAAGACACAGGGGCCTTCACAGATACGCAGTATTTT
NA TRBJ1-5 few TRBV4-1 CASSQERQWPQHF TGCGCCAGCAGCCAAGAACGTCAGTGGCCCCAGCATTTT
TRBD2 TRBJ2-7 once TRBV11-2 CASSLGSLAGVGEQYF TGTGCCAGCAGCCTAGGGTCACTAGCGGGAGTCGGGGAGCAGTACTTC
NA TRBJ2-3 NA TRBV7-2 CASSLEASTQYF TGTGCCAGCAGCTTAGAAGCCAGTACGCAGTATTTT
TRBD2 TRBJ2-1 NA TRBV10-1 CASSESPQGLAGRSNEQFF TGCGCCAGCAGTGAGTCTCCGCAGGGACTAGCGGGACGTAGCAATGAGCAGTTCTTC
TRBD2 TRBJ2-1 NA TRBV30 CAWTSGTTTYNEQFF TGTGCCTGGACCTCAGGGACTACCACCTACAATGAGCAGTTCTTC
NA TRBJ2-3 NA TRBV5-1 CASSLVGGDTQYF TGCGCCAGCAGCTTGGTAGGGGGAGATACGCAGTATTTT
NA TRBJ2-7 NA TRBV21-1 CASSIPQPEYF TGTGCCAGCAGCATACCTCAACCGGAGTACTTC
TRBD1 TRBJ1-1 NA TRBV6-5 CASSVGQSYLREAFF TGTGCCAGCAGTGTGGGACAGTCTTATTTGAGGGAAGCTTTCTTT
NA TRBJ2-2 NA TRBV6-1 CASSAEGPNTGELFF TGTGCCAGCAGCGCAGAGGGCCCGAACACCGGGGAGCTGTTTTTT
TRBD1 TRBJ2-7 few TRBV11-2 CASSSGTVYEQYF TGTGCCAGCAGCTCCGGGACAGTCTACGAGCAGTACTTC
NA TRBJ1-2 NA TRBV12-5 CASGLDTHYGYTF TGTGCTAGTGGTTTGGACACCCACTATGGCTACACCTTC
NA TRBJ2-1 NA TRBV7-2 CASSPLGGSSYNEQFF TGTGCCAGCAGCCCCCTAGGGGGGAGCTCCTACAATGAGCAGTTCTTC
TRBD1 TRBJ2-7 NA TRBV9 CASSVAGQGSTYEQYF TGTGCCAGCAGCGTAGCAGGACAGGGGTCCACCTACGAGCAGTACTTC
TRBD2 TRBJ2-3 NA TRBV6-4 CASSVSGGTDTQYF TGTGCCAGCAGTGTTAGCGGGGGCACAGATACGCAGTATTTT
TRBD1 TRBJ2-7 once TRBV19 CASSIQGAYEQYF TGTGCCAGTAGTATACAGGGGGCCTACGAGCAGTACTTC
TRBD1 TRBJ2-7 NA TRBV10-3 CAIRGQGEEQYF TGTGCCATCAGGGGACAGGGGGAAGAGCAGTACTTC
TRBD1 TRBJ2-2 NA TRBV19 CASSPRGGFNTGELFF TGTGCCAGTAGCCCGCGAGGGGGCTTTAACACCGGGGAGCTGTTTTTT
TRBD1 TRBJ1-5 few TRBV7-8 CASSLNRGGNQPQHF TGTGCCAGCAGCTTGAACAGGGGTGGCAATCAGCCCCAGCATTTT
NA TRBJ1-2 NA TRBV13 CASSLGRNVNYGYTF TGTGCCAGCAGCTTAGGTAGGAATGTCAACTATGGCTACACCTTC
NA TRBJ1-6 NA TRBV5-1 CASSYQKSSYNSPLHF TGCGCCAGCAGCTACCAAAAAAGCTCCTATAATTCACCCCTCCACTTT
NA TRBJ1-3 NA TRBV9 CASSVGQLSGNTIYF TGTGCCAGCAGCGTAGGACAGCTCTCTGGAAACACCATATATTTT
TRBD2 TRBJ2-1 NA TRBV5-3 CARSFRLACNEQFF TGTGCCAGAAGCTTTCGACTAGCTTGCAATGAGCAGTTCTTC
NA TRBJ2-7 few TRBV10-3 CAISESLASYEQYF TGTGCCATCAGTGAGTCTTTAGCGTCCTACGAGCAGTACTTC
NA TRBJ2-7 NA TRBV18 CASSQGVPYEQYF TGTGCCAGCTCCCAGGGAGTTCCCTACGAGCAGTACTTC
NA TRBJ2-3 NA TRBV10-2 CASRPPLRTQYF TGCGCCAGCCGCCCTCCCCTGAGAACGCAGTATTTT
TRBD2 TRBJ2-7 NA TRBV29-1 CSARTGGPNLYEQYF TGCAGCGCCCGTACGGGGGGACCCAATCTTTACGAGCAGTACTTC
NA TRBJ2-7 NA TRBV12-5 CASGLSPYEQYF TGTGCTAGTGGTTTGTCCCCCTACGAGCAGTACTTC
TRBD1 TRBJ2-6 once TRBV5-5 CASSLTDRGLGANVLTF TGTGCCAGCAGCTTGACGGACAGGGGGCTTGGGGCCAACGTCCTGACTTTC
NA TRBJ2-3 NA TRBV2 CASAAILRTDTQYF TGTGCCAGCGCAGCAATATTGCGCACAGATACGCAGTATTTT
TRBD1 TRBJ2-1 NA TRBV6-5 CASSYSNRGILNEQFF TGTGCCAGCAGTTACTCGAACAGGGGTATTCTCAATGAGCAGTTCTTC
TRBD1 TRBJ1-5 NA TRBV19 CASSITGGTRKPQHF TGTGCCAGTAGTATCACAGGGGGAACGAGAAAGCCCCAGCATTTT
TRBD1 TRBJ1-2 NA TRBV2 CASSQTGASLPTYGYTF TGTGCCAGCAGTCAGACAGGGGCGTCGCTCCCCACTTATGGCTACACCTTC
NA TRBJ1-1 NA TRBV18 CASSPTTERNTEAFF TGTGCCAGCTCACCAACGACAGAGCGAAACACTGAAGCTTTCTTT
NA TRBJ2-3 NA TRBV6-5 CASQQRNTDTQYF TGTGCCAGTCAACAGCGGAACACAGATACGCAGTATTTT
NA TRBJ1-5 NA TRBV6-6 CASSFRDQPQHF TGTGCCAGCAGTTTCAGGGATCAGCCCCAGCATTTT